This TCR beta chain was identified during a study of T cell responses to AZD1222 COVID-19 vaccine. Study conclusions and caveats: In a largely white British group with more females than males, clonal diversity was possibly underestimated.

V was shortened by 3 bases and J by 5 bases, with 13 bases between the two germline ends. CDR1 and CDR2 (germline): LNHDA, SQIVND (reference sequence). The CDR3 covers 14 residues. Sequencing used immunoSEQ multiplex PCR; TCRdb keeps in-frame clones, though not all of them. The data contain roughly 100,000 clones, 80% to 95% of them singletons. In regard to this clone: The antigen is not known.

The specimen comprised peripheral blood, sampled on day 0 of AZD1222 vaccination. This sequence originates from an adult in good health. This chain connects TRBV19 to TRBJ1-1; D is undetermined. CDR3 amino acids: CASSMWSDGTEAFF. The CDR3 coding sequence is TGTGCCAGTAGTATGTGGTCCGATGGGACTGAAGCTTTCTTT.